This T cell receptor beta chain was identified during a study of blood T cell repertoires in COVID-19. The overall study: Samples taken during acute and convalescent COVID-19 were collected in the United States, Italy and Spain. T cells, B-cell-depleted T cells, or PBMCs provided the cDNA or gDNA that served as material.

Germline CDR1 is LNHDA and CDR2 is SQIVND (reference sequence). The length of the CDR3 is 14 residues. V was pared by 7 bases and J by 0 bases, with 10 bases between. Methods used by the authors: Counts of nucleated cells, estimated from reference gene primer amplification, were obtained. Clones were sequenced by immunoSEQ multiplex PCR, and TCRdb holds only the in-frame ones, with some missing. Clone size and the V and J calls come from that table; the DNA yielded D and trimming. The sample lists under 250,000 clones; around three quarters were seen once. J is TRBJ1-5 and V is TRBV19; no reliable D call. The TCR comes from a woman in her 70s with acute or convalescent COVID-19. The sample consisted of peripheral blood. DNA of the CDR3: TGTGCCAGTACGCGAGCTTATAGCAATCAGCCCCAGCATTTT. This translates into CASTRAYSNQPQHF.